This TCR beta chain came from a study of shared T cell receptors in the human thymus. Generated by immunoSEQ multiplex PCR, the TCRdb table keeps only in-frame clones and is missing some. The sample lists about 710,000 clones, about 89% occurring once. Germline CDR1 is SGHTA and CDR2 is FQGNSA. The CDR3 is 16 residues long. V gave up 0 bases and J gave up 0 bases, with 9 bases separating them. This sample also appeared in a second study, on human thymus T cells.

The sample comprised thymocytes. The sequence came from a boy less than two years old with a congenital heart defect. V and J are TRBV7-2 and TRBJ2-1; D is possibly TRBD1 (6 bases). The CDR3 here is CASSLAPGDSYNEQFF. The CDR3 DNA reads TGTGCCAGCAGCTTAGCCCCAGGGGACTCCTACAATGAGCAGTTCTTC.